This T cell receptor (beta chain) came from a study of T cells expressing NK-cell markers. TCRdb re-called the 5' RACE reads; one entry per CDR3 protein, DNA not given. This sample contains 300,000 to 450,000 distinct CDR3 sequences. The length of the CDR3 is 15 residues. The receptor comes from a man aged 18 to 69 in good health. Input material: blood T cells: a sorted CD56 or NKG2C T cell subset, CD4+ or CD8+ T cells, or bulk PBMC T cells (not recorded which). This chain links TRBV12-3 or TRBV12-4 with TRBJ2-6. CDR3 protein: CASSFAGTGANVLTF.